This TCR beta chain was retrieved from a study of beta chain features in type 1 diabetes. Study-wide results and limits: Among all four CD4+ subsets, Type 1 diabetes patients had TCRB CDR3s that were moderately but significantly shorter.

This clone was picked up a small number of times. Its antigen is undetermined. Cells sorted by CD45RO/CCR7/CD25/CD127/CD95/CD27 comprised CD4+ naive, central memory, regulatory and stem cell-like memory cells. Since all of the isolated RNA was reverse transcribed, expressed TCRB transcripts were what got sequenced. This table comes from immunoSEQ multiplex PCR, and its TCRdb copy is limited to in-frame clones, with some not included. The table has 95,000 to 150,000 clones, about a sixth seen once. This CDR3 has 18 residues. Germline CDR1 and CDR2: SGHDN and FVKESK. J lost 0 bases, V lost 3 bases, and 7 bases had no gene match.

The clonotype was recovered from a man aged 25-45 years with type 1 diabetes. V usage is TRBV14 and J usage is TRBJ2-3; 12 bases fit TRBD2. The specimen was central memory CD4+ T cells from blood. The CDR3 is CASSHGLLAGGSTDTQYF. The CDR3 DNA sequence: TGTGCCAGCAGCCACGGGCTACTAGCGGGGGGAAGCACAGATACGCAGTATTTT.